The 18 T cell receptor beta chains presented below share a single source sample, sequenced in a study of shared clonotypes between healthy human individuals (dated by TCRdb to 2019 to 2021). CD8 naive samples consisted of CD45RO-negative cells that were positively selected for CCR7, yielding a CD45RA+CCR7+ population without TemRA cells. The method behind the library was the immunoSEQ multiplex PCR assay. TCRdb limited this immuneACCESS table to in-frame rearrangements with V and J called. A share of clones is missing; checked studies link under half to unresolved V genes, and the rest is unexplained. The sample has 560,000 or so clones on record, approximately 96% of them singletons. The top ten constitute roughly 0.1% of the sample. The sequencing sample was made of naive CD8+ T cells sorted from blood. This specimen's cell subset or site label, interpreted: CD45RA+CCR7+. The receptors derive from a young woman in good health.

The J gene is TRBJ1-1, the V gene TRBV30; the D is unclear. The CDR3 is made up of 14 amino acids. Deletions cut 7 bases from V and 0 bases from J, with 15 bases between. In germline, CDR1 is GTSNPN, CDR2 SVGIG (reference sequence). CDR3 DNA sequence: TGTGCCTCTACGACATGGACCATGAACACTGAAGCTTTCTTT. Translation: CASTTWTMNTEAFF. Using reference TRBV30 and TRBJ1-1 for the parts outside the CDR3, the full variable domain is SQTIHQWPATLVQPVGSPLSLECTVEGTSNPNLYWYRQAAGRGLQLLFYSVGIGQISSEVPQNLSASRPQDRQFILSSKKLLLSDSGFYLCASTTWTMNTEAFFGQGTRLTVV.

The CDR3, as DNA: TGTGCCAGCAGTTACGCCTCAGGGATGGAGACCCAGTACTTC. Residues: CASSYASGMETQYF. V usage is TRBV6-5 and J usage is TRBJ2-5, with D perhaps TRBD1 (5 bases). Germline CDR1 and CDR2: MNHEY and SVGAGI. The CDR3 covers 14 residues. Deletions cut 2 bases from V and 5 bases from J, with 12 bases between.

The CDR3, as DNA: TGTGCCAGCAGCTTAGACCCAACCTCAACGACAGGGGAAAATGAGCAGTTCTTC. This sequence encodes CASSLDPTSTTGENEQFF. J is TRBJ2-1 and V is TRBV11-3, with TRBD1 matching 8 bases. The CDR3 has 18 residues. CDR1 is SGHNT and CDR2 is YENEEA in the germline V gene. J was trimmed by 7 bases and V by 0 bases; bases with no gene match: 14.

The V gene is TRBV27, the J gene TRBJ2-2, with 7 nucleotides matching TRBD2. Per germline, CDR1 MNHEY and CDR2 SMNVEV (reference sequence). The CDR3 sequence is 17 residues long. The junction had 17 bases not matched to a gene; V was cut back by 7 bases and J by 6 bases. The CDR3 region is CASTHASAGVIAGELFF. CDR3 nucleotide sequence: TGTGCCAGCACCCATGCGAGCGCGGGAGTGATCGCCGGGGAGCTGTTTTTT.

This clone is a singleton in its sample. One junction end disagrees with the germline gene, perhaps due to a read error. The chain uses TRBV11-2 and TRBJ1-4; D uncertain. CDR3 length: 16 amino acids. CDR1 and CDR2 from the germline V gene are SGHAT and FQNNGV. The CDR3 DNA reads TGTGCCAGCAGCCTAGACCCGATAGCAACTAATGAAAAACTGTTTTTT. Translation gives CASSLDPIATNEKLFF.

Here the CDR3 DNA reads TGTGCCAGTAACAATCCGGGACAGCACTATGGCTACACCTTC. Residues: CASNNPGQHYGYTF. This rearrangement joins TRBV19 to TRBJ1-2, with TRBD1 matching over 7 bases. The CDR3 is made up of 14 amino acids. Trimming removed 7 bases from V and 3 bases from J; junction bases left unmatched: 8. Germline-derived CDR1 and CDR2 are LNHDA and SQIVND (reference sequence).

This chain uses TRBV5-1 with TRBJ2-7; 13 nucleotides match TRBD2. The CDR3 covers 16 residues. Germline V lookup: CDR1 SGHRS, CDR2 YFSETQ. Losses at the gene ends were 4 bases for V and 1 base for J; bases not matched to a gene: 5. CDR3 sequence (DNA): TGCGCCAGCAGCGAGGGACTAGCGGGACCTTCCTACGAGCAGTACTTC. This gives the protein CASSEGLAGPSYEQYF.

The genes are TRBV29-1 and TRBJ2-6; D not certain. Germline values: CDR1 SQVTM, CDR2 ANQGSEA. V was pared by 7 bases and J by 0 bases, with 16 bases between. The length of the CDR3 is 16 residues. The CDR3 spells CSASGHSNSGANVLTF. Here the CDR3 DNA reads TGCAGCGCCTCCGGGCACTCAAACTCTGGGGCCAACGTCCTGACTTTC.

The rearrangement links TRBV4-1 to TRBJ1-1; D is uncertain. Trimming left V 2 bases short and J 2 bases short, with 12 bases between. CDR1 and CDR2 (germline): MGHRA, YSYEKL. This CDR3 is 15 amino acids long. CDR3 nucleotides: TGCGCCAGCAGCCAACTTTGGGTGGAAAACACTGAAGCTTTCTTT. Residues: CASSQLWVENTEAFF.

This chain uses TRBV29-1 with TRBJ2-2, with 7 bases fitting TRBD1. In germline, CDR1 is SQVTM, CDR2 ANQGSEA. This CDR3 is 13 amino acids long. V gave up 7 bases and J gave up 1 base; unmatched junction bases: 3. The CDR3 sequence: CSDRDRNTGELFF. The CDR3 nucleotides are TGCAGCGACCGGGACAGGAACACCGGGGAGCTGTTTTTT.

The V and J genes are TRBV10-3 and TRBJ1-2; 7 positions match TRBD1. This CDR3 has 15 amino acids. V dropped 11 bases and J dropped 8; count of bases not matched to a gene: 20. Per the germline V gene, CDR1 is ENHRY and CDR2 is SYGVKD. CDR3 DNA: TGTGCCCGAACGGGGGGATCAGACAGGGTGTGGGGCTACACCTTC. The encoded protein is CARTGGSDRVWGYTF.

The chain employs TRBV18 and TRBJ2-3; no reliable D call. CDR1 is KGHSH, CDR2 LQKENI, per germline. The CDR3 loop spans 15 amino acids. Trimming cost V 0 bases and J 6 bases, with 13 bases left between them. CDR3 loop: CASSPPARRVDTQYF. In DNA, the CDR3 is TGTGCCAGCTCACCACCTGCCCGGCGTGTGGATACGCAGTATTTT.

This clone has more than one count but fewer than ten. This rearrangement joins TRBV6-1 to TRBJ1-2, with a weak D call TRBD1 (5 bases). The CDR3 spans 13 residues. The V and J ends lost 5 bases and 4 bases respectively, with 11 bases between them. In germline, CDR1 is MNHNS, CDR2 SASEGT. In DNA form, the CDR3 reads TGTGCCAGCAGTCAGGACACGATCTATGGCTACACCTTC. Its protein product is CASSQDTIYGYTF.

V and J are TRBV14 and TRBJ2-2; 7 bases agree with TRBD2. This CDR3 contains 14 residues. V gave up 3 bases and J gave up 6 bases; unmatched junction bases: 4. Germline V lookup: CDR1 SGHDN, CDR2 FVKESK. The DNA of the CDR3 is TGTGCCAGCAGCCAGGAAGCGGGGTCCGGGGAGCTGTTTTTT. Amino acids: CASSQEAGSGELFF.

With regard to this clone: Additional DNA sequences in this sample encode the identical CDR3. The V gene is TRBV15, the J gene TRBJ2-7; D may correspond to TRBD1 or TRBD2 (5 bases each). The V and J ends lost 1 base and 4 bases respectively, with 11 bases between them. The CDR3 has 14 amino acids. In germline, CDR1 is LNHNV, CDR2 YYDKDF (reference sequence). CDR3 region: CATSRGSGSYEQYF. DNA of the CDR3: TGTGCCACCAGCAGAGGATCAGGGAGTTACGAGCAGTACTTC. The full variable domain, in which reference TRBV15 and TRBJ2-7 provide the parts outside the CDR3, is DAMVIQNPRYQVTQFGKPVTLSCSQTLNHNVMYWYQQKSSQAPKLLFHYYDKDFNNEADTPDNFQSRRPNTSFCFLDIRSPGLGDTAMYLCATSRGSGSYEQYFGPGTRLTVT.

The gene calls are TRBV5-4 and TRBJ2-1; 10 bases line up with TRBD2. The CDR3 runs 16 residues. Germline V gene data show CDR1 as SGHNT and CDR2 as YYREEE (reference sequence). Trimming at V came to 4 bases and at J to 4 bases, leaving 8 bases not matched to a gene. The CDR3 coding sequence is TGTGCCAGCAGCGGGGGGAGCGGGAGGGAGTACAATGAGCAGTTCTTC. Translated: CASSGGSGREYNEQFF.

V gene TRBV5-1 combines with J gene TRBJ2-1; D is ambiguous. V was pared by 8 bases and J by 3 bases, with 21 bases between. The germline gives CDR1 SGHRS, CDR2 YFSETQ. This CDR3 region has 16 residues. Written as DNA, the CDR3 is TGCGCCAGTTCCATGAACTCCGCCGGGCACTACAATGAGCAGTTCTTC. Amino acid sequence: CASSMNSAGHYNEQFF. The entire variable domain, with the rest obtained from reference TRBV5-1 and TRBJ2-1, is as follows: KAGVTQTPRYLIKTRGQQVTLSCSPISGHRSVSWYQQTPGQGLQFLFEYFSETQRNKGNFPGRFSGRQFSNSRSEMNVSTLELGDSALYLCASSMNSAGHYNEQFFGPGTRLTVL.

The CDR3 DNA is TGTGCCAGCAGCCTAGGACTAGCGGGAGGGCCAAACGAGCAGTACTTC. Its translation is CASSLGLAGGPNEQYF. The chain uses TRBV7-7 and TRBJ2-7; 15 bases fit TRBD2. This CDR3 contains 16 residues. V dropped 5 bases and J dropped 5; count of bases not matched to a gene: 7. Germline CDR1 reads SSHAT; CDR2 reads FNYEAQ (reference sequence).